This T cell receptor (beta chain) was identified in a study of vaccination and CD4 T cells after COVID-19 (dated by TCRdb to 2022 to 2024). In the study overall: SARS-CoV-2 positivity had been established in the convalescent patients by nasal swab PCR, and mild disease was recorded in several of these patients and severe disease in one. The convalescent cohort included six males and four females, with two Hispanic individuals, seven Caucasians, two Asians and one multiracial person. Culture stimuli were overlapping spike peptide pools from SARS-CoV-2 and from the common cold coronaviruses HCoV-NL63, HCoV-OC43 and HCoV-229E. Post-COVID blood samples from convalescent patients were collected a median of approximately 100 days after diagnosis, with a range of roughly 30 to 170 days. Two doses of either the Pfizer-BioNTech BNT162b2 vaccine (n=8) or the Moderna mRNA-1273 vaccine (n=2) were administered to participants. Post-vaccine blood samples were obtained a median of roughly 75 days after the second vaccine dose, with a range of roughly 12 to 250 days. In over 8 COVID-19 convalescent patients and a few infection-naive healthy vaccine recipients, the spike-specific CD4+ TCR repertoire before mRNA vaccination was compared with the repertoire after mRNA vaccination. Control cultures received a CEFX viral epitope pool as the positive control, an HIV-1 Nef peptide pool as the negative control, or no peptide.

According to the study, the label for this sample's treatment or condition signals: roughly ten-day PBMC culture with coronavirus spike peptide pools or control peptides (ViraFEST assay). The ViraFEST assay was used in the study, in which antigen-specific T cells were expanded with peptide pools and expanded clonotypes were subsequently identified by TCR sequencing. The convalescent patients' positive SARS-CoV-2 PCR tests fell between March and December 2020, which was before the Alpha, Beta and Delta variants emerged in the United States. Each well held 2 million or so PBMCs cultured in IMDM containing roughly 5% human AB serum and 9 to 10 IU/ml IL-2, with around 9.2 ug/ml peptide pools added. Half of the culture medium was replaced with fresh IL-2-containing medium on days 3 and 7. Once the cells had been in culture for roughly 10 days, the EasySep CD4+ T cell isolation kit was used to isolate CD4+ T cells by negative selection. Ficoll-Paque Plus gradient centrifugation was used to isolate PBMCs from whole blood, and the isolated PBMCs were then either used fresh or cryopreserved at -140C. Culture conditions were generally each tested in triplicate wells.

Taken from the germline V gene (reference sequence), the CDR1 and CDR2 loops are LNHDA and SQIVND. Between the V and J ends, shortened by 0 bases and 0 bases respectively, the junction contains 12 bases. Taken from cysteine to phenylalanine, the CDR3 has 16 residues. Only the CDR3 region is kept as DNA, spanning 48 bases read in frame from base 1. Results the study describes overall, beyond this receptor: Among convalescent patients, a median about 86% of the SARS-CoV-2-reactive clones seen after vaccination appeared only after vaccination, which suggests priming specific to the vaccine. The median count of SARS-CoV-2-reactive clonotypes went up from approximately 20 after infection to 38 after vaccination, although the change was not significant. The number of convalescent patients in the study was relatively small, and the study did not examine early timepoints following natural infection. Nearly all vaccine-specific clones in convalescent patients (304 of 307) were mono-reactive for SARS-CoV-2 spike rather than cross-reactive with common cold coronaviruses.

This clonotype occurred a few times. The antigen this receptor binds is unknown. There are no base qualities to consult, and no much larger clone falls within one base. Library method: PCR. At the Johns Hopkins FTIC core, DNA from the cultured CD4+ T cells underwent TCR sequencing with the Oncomine TCR Beta short-read assay. The QIAamp micro DNA kit was used to extract genomic DNA from the cultured CD4+ T cells. Oncomine TCR Beta libraries made from cultured CD4+ T cells were pooled using unique dual indexes and sequenced on an Illumina iSeq 100. On the study's bioinformatics: Non-productive sequences were filtered out, and CDR3s that did not start with C, did not end with F or W, or were shorter than 7 amino acids were discarded. The MANAFEST web application identified antigen-specific clonotypes by comparing peptide-stimulated wells against reference wells and other culture wells. An FDR below 0.05, an odds ratio above 5, and a productive frequency above 0.1% in at least two of three replicate wells were required for clones to be considered positive. Cross-reactive clonotypes were defined as significantly expanded in both SARS-CoV-2 spike wells and at least one common cold coronavirus spike condition. CDR3 homology was assessed with Levenshtein distances (stringdist) and unrooted phylogenetic trees (ape) in R version 3.6.1. TCRdb trimmed the raw reads at Q25, called clones with MiXCR and kept productive beta chains. Every CDR3 protein is listed once, alongside the most common genes and DNA of its rows. These V and J calls originate from TCRdb's pipeline instead of the authors' own analysis. The sample contains roughly 10,000 distinct CDR3 sequences, roughly 28% of them found a single time. Clones ranked in the top ten supply roughly 15% of the sample.

The clonotype comes from a human donor who had recovered from COVID-19. The sequences come from CD4+ T cells from blood, cultured in vitro, collected after SARS-CoV-2 vaccination. The chain joins TRBV19 to TRBJ2-7; TRBD2 is perhaps the D gene, given 5 matching bases. The CDR3 region reads CASSIDPRGSSYEQYF. The nucleotides read TGTGCCAGTAGTATAGATCCACGGGGAAGCTCCTACGAGCAGTACTTC.